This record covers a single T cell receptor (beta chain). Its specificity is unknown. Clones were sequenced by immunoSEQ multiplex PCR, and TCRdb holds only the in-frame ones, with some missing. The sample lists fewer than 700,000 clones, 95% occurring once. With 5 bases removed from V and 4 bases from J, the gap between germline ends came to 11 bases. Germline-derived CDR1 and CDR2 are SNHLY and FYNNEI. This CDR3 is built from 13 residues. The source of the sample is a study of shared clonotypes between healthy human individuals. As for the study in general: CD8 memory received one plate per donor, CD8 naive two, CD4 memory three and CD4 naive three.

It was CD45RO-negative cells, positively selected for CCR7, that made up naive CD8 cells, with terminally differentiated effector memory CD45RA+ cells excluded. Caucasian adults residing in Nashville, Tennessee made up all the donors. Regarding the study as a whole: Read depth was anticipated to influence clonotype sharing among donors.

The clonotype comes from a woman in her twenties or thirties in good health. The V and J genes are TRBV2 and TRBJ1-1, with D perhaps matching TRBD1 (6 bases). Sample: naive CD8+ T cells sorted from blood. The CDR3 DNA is TGTGCCAGCAGTCCGGGGGCTCGCACTGAAGCTTTCTTT. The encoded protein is CASSPGARTEAFF.